The clone carrying this T cell receptor beta chain has just one count. Its antigen is not known. The record originates from a study of cytomegalovirus exposure and HLA in healthy donors. The study's findings and limits: Several V segments, TRBV6-2 and TRBV6-3 among them, could not be told apart and were dropped.

The primer mix had 60 Vbeta and 13 Jbeta primers. TCRdb's table, derived via immunoSEQ multiplex PCR, lists solely in-frame clones and lacks some. In the table there are about 200,000 clones, over 75% of which are singletons. Each donor was healthy, and each was a bone marrow donor. The CDR3 runs 18 residues. Germline V CDR1 and CDR2: SGHTA, FQGNSA. With 1 base clipped from V and 0 bases from J, the junction kept 4 bases outside the gene matches. The genes are TRBV7-2 and TRBJ1-3; 12 bases map to TRBD1. Sequenced input: PBMCs. The sequence came from a boy under 10 years old in good health and CMV-seronegative. As DNA, the CDR3 is TGTGCCAGCAGCTTAGTCGGGACAGGGGGCTCCTCTGGAAACACCATATATTTT. It encodes CASSLVGTGGSSGNTIYF.